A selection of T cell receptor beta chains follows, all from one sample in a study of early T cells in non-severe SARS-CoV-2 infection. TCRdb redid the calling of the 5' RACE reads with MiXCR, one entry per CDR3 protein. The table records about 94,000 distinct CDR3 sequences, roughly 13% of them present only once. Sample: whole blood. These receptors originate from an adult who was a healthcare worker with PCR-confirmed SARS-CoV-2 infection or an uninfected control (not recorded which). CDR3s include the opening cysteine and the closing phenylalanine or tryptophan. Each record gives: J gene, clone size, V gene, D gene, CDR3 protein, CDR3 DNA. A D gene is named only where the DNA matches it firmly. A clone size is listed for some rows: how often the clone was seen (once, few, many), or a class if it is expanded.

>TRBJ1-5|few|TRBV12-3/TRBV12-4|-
CASSEGQPQHF
TGTGCCAGCAGTGAAGGTCAGCCCCAGCATTTT
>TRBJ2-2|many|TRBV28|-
CASSLRVVAGELFF
TGTGCCAGCAGTTTACGGGTTGTTGCCGGGGAGCTGTTTTTT
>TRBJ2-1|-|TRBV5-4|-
CASSSGPPTEYNEQFF
TGTGCCAGCAGCTCAGGACCGCCCACAGAGTACAATGAGCAGTTCTTC
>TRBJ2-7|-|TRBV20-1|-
CSVPKGPLSGYEQYF
TGCAGTGTCCCAAAGGGGCCCCTCTCGGGGTACGAGCAGTACTTC
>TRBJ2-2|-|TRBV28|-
CASSFYPKPKIFAGELFF
TGTGCCAGCAGTTTTTATCCCAAACCCAAGATCTTCGCCGGGGAGCTGTTTTTT
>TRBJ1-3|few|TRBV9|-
CASSVSQDLGNTIYF
TGTGCCAGCAGCGTTTCCCAGGACCTTGGAAACACCATATATTTT
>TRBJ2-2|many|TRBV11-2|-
CASRKANTGELFF
TGTGCCAGCAGAAAGGCGAACACCGGGGAGCTGTTTTTT
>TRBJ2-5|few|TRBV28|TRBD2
CASSSGGTETQYF
TGTGCCAGCAGTTCGGGGGGTACAGAGACCCAGTACTTC
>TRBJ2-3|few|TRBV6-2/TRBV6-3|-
CASSYAVGGTDTQYF
TGTGCCAGCAGTTACGCCGTTGGGGGCACAGATACGCAGTATTTT
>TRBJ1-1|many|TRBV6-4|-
CASRAEAFF
TGTGCCAGCAGGGCTGAAGCTTTCTTT
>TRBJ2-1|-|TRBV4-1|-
CASRGWENEQFF
TGCGCCAGCAGGGGGTGGGAGAATGAGCAGTTCTTC
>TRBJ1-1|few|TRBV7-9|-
CASSFANTEAFF
TGTGCCAGCAGCTTCGCGAACACTGAAGCTTTCTTT